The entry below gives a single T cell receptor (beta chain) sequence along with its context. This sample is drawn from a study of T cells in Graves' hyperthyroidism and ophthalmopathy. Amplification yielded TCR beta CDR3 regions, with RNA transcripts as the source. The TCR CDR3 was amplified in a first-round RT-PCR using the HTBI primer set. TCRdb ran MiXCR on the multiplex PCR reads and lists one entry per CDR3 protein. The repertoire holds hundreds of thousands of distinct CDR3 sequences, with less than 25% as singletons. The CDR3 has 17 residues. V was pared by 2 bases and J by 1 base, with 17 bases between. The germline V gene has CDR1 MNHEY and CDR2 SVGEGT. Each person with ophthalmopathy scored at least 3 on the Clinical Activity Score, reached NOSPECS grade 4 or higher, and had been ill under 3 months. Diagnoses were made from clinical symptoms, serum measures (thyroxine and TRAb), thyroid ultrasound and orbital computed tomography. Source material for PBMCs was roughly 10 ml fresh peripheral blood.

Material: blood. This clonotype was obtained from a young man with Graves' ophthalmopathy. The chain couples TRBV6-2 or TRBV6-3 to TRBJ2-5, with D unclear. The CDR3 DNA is TGTGCCAGCAGTTACGAGCCCTCGGACCCGGCCCAAGAGACCCAGTACTTC. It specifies CASSYEPSDPAQETQYF.